The entry below describes one TCR beta chain. Germline values: CDR1 SQVTM, CDR2 ANQGSEA. This CDR3 is built from 14 residues. Trimming removed 4 bases from V and 3 bases from J, with 16 bases in between. This record belongs to a study of T cell responses to AZD1222 COVID-19 vaccine. Here immunoSEQ multiplex PCR was the method, and the copy in TCRdb shows in-frame clones only, minus some. The sample holds over 120,000 clones. The receptor's source is an adult in good health. Sequenced material: peripheral blood. The chain carries TRBV29-1 and TRBJ2-7; D may be TRBD2 (5 bases). The CDR3 sequence is CSVARGDLLYEQYF. The CDR3 DNA is TGCAGCGTTGCACGGGGTGATTTACTCTACGAGCAGTACTTC.